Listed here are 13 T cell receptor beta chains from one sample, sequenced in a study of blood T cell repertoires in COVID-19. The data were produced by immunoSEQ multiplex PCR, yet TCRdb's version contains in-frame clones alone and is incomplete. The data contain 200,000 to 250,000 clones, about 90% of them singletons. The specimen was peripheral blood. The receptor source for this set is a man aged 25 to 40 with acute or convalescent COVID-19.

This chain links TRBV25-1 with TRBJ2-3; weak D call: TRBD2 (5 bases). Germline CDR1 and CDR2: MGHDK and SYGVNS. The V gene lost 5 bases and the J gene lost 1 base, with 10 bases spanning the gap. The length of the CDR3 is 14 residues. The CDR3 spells CASSTGVGTDTQYF. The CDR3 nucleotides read TGTGCCAGCAGTACCGGGGTGGGCACAGATACGCAGTATTTT.

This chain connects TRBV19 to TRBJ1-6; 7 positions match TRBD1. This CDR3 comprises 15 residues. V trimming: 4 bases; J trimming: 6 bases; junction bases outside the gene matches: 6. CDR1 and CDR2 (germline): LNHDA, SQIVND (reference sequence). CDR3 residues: CASSTRQGLNSPLHF. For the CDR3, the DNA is TGTGCCAGTAGTACTCGACAGGGCCTTAATTCACCCCTCCACTTT.

In nucleotides, the CDR3 is TGCAGTGCCCTACAGGGGAACGAGCAGTACTTC. Its translation is CSALQGNEQYF. This chain uses TRBV20-1 with TRBJ2-7, with TRBD1 matching 7 bases. Germline V gives CDR1 DFQATT, CDR2 SNEGSKA (reference sequence). This CDR3 has 11 amino acids. V dropped 6 bases and J dropped 5; count of bases not matched to a gene: 4.

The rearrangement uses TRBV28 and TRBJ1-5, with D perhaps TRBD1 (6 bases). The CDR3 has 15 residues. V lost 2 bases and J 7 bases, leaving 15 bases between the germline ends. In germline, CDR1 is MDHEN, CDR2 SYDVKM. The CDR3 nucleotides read TGTGCCAGCAGTTTAAGGTTGGCAGGGGTGCAGCCCCAGCATTTT. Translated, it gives CASSLRLAGVQPQHF.

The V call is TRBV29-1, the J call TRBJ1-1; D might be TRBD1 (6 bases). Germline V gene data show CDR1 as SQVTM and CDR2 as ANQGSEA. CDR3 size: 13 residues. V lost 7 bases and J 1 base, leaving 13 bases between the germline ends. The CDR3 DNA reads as TGCAGCGCTGGGACAAGCTGGAACACTGAAGCTTTCTTT. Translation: CSAGTSWNTEAFF.

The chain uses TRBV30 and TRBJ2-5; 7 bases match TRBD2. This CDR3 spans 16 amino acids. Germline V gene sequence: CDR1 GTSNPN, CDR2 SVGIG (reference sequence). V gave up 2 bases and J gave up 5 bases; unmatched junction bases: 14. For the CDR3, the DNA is TGTGCCTGGAGTACCAAGTATAGCCGGCGGGGGGAGACCCAGTACTTC. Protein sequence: CAWSTKYSRRGETQYF.

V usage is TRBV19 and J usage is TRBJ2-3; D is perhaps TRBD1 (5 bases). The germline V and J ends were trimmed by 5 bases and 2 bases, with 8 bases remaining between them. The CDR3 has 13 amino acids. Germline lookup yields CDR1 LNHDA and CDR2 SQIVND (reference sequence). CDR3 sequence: CASSRQSTDTQYF. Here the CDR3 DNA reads TGTGCCAGTAGTCGACAGTCCACAGATACGCAGTATTTT.

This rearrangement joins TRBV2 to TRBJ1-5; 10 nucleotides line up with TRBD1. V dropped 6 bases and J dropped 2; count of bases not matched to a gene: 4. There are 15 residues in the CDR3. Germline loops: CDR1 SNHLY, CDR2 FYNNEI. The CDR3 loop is CASRRQGAGNQPQHF. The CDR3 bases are TGTGCCAGCAGAAGACAGGGGGCGGGCAATCAGCCCCAGCATTTT.

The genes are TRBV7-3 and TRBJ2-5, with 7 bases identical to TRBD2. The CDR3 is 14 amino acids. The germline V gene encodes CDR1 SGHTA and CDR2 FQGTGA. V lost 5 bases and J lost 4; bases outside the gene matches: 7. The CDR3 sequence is CASSPGLVSETQYF. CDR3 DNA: TGTGCCAGCAGCCCCGGACTAGTCTCAGAGACCCAGTACTTC.

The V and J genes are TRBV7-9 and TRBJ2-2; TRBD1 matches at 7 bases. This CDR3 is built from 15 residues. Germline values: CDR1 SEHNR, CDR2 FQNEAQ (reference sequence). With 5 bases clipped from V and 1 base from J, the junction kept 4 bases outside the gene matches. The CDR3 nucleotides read TGTGCCAGCAGCCGACAGGGTGGGAACACCGGGGAGCTGTTTTTT. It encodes CASSRQGGNTGELFF. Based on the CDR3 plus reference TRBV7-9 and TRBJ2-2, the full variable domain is DTGVSQNPRHKITKRGQNVTFRCDPISEHNRLYWYRQTLGQGPEFLTYFQNEAQLEKSRLLSDRFSAERPKGSFSTLEIQRTEQGDSAMYLCASSRQGGNTGELFFGEGSRLTVL.

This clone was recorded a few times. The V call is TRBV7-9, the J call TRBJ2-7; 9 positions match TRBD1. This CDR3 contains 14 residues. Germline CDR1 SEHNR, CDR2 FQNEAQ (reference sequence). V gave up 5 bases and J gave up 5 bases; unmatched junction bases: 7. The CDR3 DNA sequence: TGTGCCAGCAGCGACCGGGACAGGGCCCACGAGCAGTACTTC. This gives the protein CASSDRDRAHEQYF.

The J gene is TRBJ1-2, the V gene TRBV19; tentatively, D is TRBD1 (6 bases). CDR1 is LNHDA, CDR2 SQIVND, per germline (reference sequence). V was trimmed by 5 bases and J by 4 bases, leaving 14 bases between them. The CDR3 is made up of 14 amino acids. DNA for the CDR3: TGTGCCAGTAGTGCGAGACAGGCGCCCTATGGCTACACCTTC. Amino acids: CASSARQAPYGYTF.

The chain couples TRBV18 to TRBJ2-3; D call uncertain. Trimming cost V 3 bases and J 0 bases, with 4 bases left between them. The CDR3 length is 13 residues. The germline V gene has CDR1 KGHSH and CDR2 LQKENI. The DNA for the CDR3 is TGTGCCAGCTCACCTAAAAGCACAGATACGCAGTATTTT. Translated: CASSPKSTDTQYF.